This T cell receptor beta chain stems from a study of type 1 and type 2 diabetes patients. For the study at large: Samples came from type 1 diabetic, type 2 diabetic or nondiabetic people, recruited in China.

PCR was run on genomic DNA. The TCR beta CDR3 region was amplified using 30 forward and 13 reverse primers. TCRdb passed the multiplex PCR reads through MiXCR, listing each CDR3 protein once. The sample lists a few hundred thousand distinct CDR3 sequences, 47% occurring once. Study findings and constraints: Some HECs seen only in T1D might also appear in more T2D or control samples.

The CDR3 has 13 amino acids. The germline V gene encodes CDR1 SGHTA and CDR2 FQGNSA. The ends were cut back, 6 bases at V and 0 bases at J, with 8 bases in the middle. Other autoimmune diseases and infections within the past four weeks excluded donors. Peripheral blood, 7.5 to 10 milliliters per participant, was collected. Regarding this clonotype: Its antigen is unidentified.

The chain couples TRBV7-2 to TRBJ1-2; D remains ambiguous. Specimen: peripheral blood mononuclear cells (PBMCs). The sequence derives from a man aged 18-30 years with type 2 diabetes. CDR3 bases: TGTGCCAGCAGGCTCGGGTCTAACTATGGCTACACCTTC. Protein: CASRLGSNYGYTF.